The 12 T cell receptor beta chains in this list originate from one sample, sequenced in a study of vaccination and CD4 T cells after COVID-19. Researchers used the Oncomine TCR Beta short-read assay to sequence DNA from cultured CD4+ T cells. TCRdb re-called the PCR reads through MiXCR, storing one row per CDR3 protein. Found here are about 21,000 distinct CDR3 sequences, roughly 50% of them singletons; the top ten hold around 2.7%. Noted treatment: roughly 10-day PBMC culture with coronavirus spike peptide pools or control peptides (ViraFEST assay). Their antigens are not known. Material: CD4+ T cells from blood, cultured in vitro, obtained after SARS-CoV-2 vaccination. The source is a human donor who had recovered from COVID-19.

V gene TRBV19 combines with J gene TRBJ1-2; a possible D gene is TRBD1 (6 bases). CDR1 LNHDA and CDR2 SQIVND come from the germline V gene (reference sequence). The CDR3 spans 17 residues. Deletions cut 2 bases from V and 6 bases from J, with 22 bases between. CDR3 nucleotide sequence: TGTGCCAGTAGTATACGTGTTCAGAGCCGGAGGGGGAATGGCTACACCTTC. Protein product: CASSIRVQSRRGNGYTF. The complete variable domain, with remaining parts taken from reference TRBV19 and TRBJ1-2, reads DGGITQSPKYLFRKEGQNVTLSCEQNLNHDAMYWYRQDPGQGLRLIYYSQIVNDFQKGDIAEGYSVSREKKESFPLTVTSAQKNPTAFYLCASSIRVQSRRGNGYTFGSGTRLTVV.

This clonotype was detected only a few times. The chain is built from TRBV6-1 and TRBJ2-2; either TRBD1 or TRBD2 may fit D (6 bases each). This CDR3 has 17 amino acids. Deletions cut 6 bases from V and 5 bases from J, with 22 bases between. In germline, CDR1 is MNHNS, CDR2 SASEGT. The CDR3 is CASSRSWGALQTGELFF. CDR3 coding DNA: TGTGCCAGCAGCCGAAGCTGGGGGGCTCTTCAGACCGGGGAGCTGTTTTTT.

The genes are TRBV10-1 and TRBJ2-1, with TRBD1 matching over 7 bases. Germline V gene lookup returns CDR1 WNHNN and CDR2 SYGVQD (reference sequence). The trim removed 4 bases at V and 5 bases at J, leaving 11 bases unmatched. The CDR3 has 16 amino acids. The CDR3 DNA sequence: TGCGCCAGCAGTGTTGACAGGGAATGGGATCACAATGAGCAGTTCTTC. Its translation is CASSVDREWDHNEQFF.

The V gene is TRBV10-3, the J gene TRBJ2-1; the match to TRBD2 covers 10 bases. The CDR3 totals 16 residues. Germline V gene data show CDR1 as ENHRY and CDR2 as SYGVKD. J gave up 0 bases and V 4 bases, and 3 bases lay outside the gene matches. The CDR3 reads CAISGSGRASYNEQFF. The CDR3 DNA follows: TGTGCCATCAGTGGAAGCGGGAGGGCCTCCTACAATGAGCAGTTCTTC.

The chain couples TRBV4-3 to TRBJ2-1; D unresolved. This CDR3 is 16 amino acids long. CDR1 LGHNA and CDR2 YSLEER come from the germline V gene. V lost 1 base to trimming and J lost 4 bases, with 14 bases between them. CDR3 protein: CASSQGFGDVYNEQFF. The CDR3, as DNA: TGCGCCAGCAGCCAAGGGTTCGGAGACGTATACAATGAGCAGTTCTTC.

This clonotype came up a few times. The chain links TRBV19 to TRBJ1-5; D gene ambiguous. Trimming left V 5 bases short and J 7 bases short, with 9 bases between. In germline, CDR1 is LNHDA, CDR2 SQIVND (reference sequence). The CDR3 spans 12 residues. CDR3 nucleotide sequence: TGTGCCAGTAGTGACGGATCCCAGCCCCAGCATTTT. Translated: CASSDGSQPQHF.

Comments on this clonotype: Compared with germline, one end of the junction differs, possibly owing to a read error. The chain has TRBV20-1 and TRBJ1-5; TRBD1 might be the D (6 bases). Germline V gene data show CDR1 as DFQATT and CDR2 as SNEGSKA (reference sequence). This CDR3 has 16 residues. Here the CDR3 reads CSAIRDTRYSNKPQHF. CDR3 DNA: TGCAGTGCTATTCGGGACACCAGATATAGCAATAAGCCCCAGCATTTT.

The chain recombines TRBV7-6 with TRBJ1-1; D unclear. Germline lookup yields CDR1 SGHVS and CDR2 FNYEAQ. Trimming stripped 2 bases from V and 3 bases from J, with 7 bases between. The CDR3 is made up of 13 amino acids. CDR3 in DNA: TGTGCCAGCAGCTTAAGCCGGGACACTGAAGCTTTCTTT. The encoded protein is CASSLSRDTEAFF.

This clonotype has more than one count but fewer than ten. This chain connects TRBV20-1 to TRBJ2-2, with D tentatively TRBD1 (6 bases). CDR3 length: 13 residues. Trimming left V 5 bases short and J 7 bases short, with 14 bases between. CDR1 DFQATT and CDR2 SNEGSKA come from the germline V gene (reference sequence). This CDR3 reads CSAPNRASGELFF. CDR3 nucleotides: TGCAGTGCTCCTAACAGGGCCAGCGGGGAGCTGTTTTTT.

This clonotype appeared once. The chain recombines TRBV18 with TRBJ2-1; tentatively, D is TRBD1 (6 bases). Per the germline V gene, CDR1 is KGHSH and CDR2 is LQKENI. This CDR3 has 15 residues. V was shortened by 3 bases and J by 8 bases, with 17 bases between the two germline ends. CDR3 loop: CASSPESGVLDEQFF. CDR3 bases: TGTGCCAGCTCACCCGAATCAGGGGTGTTAGATGAGCAGTTCTTC.

This clonotype has a single count. This chain joins TRBV20-1 and TRBJ2-4, with D unresolved. The germline V gene encodes CDR1 DFQATT and CDR2 SNEGSKA (reference sequence). V was cut by 1 base and J by 0 bases, with 16 bases left in between. The length of the CDR3 is 17 residues. CDR3 amino acids: CSARVPGSSEAKNIQYF. Written as DNA, the CDR3 is TGCAGTGCTAGAGTACCAGGTAGCAGCGAAGCCAAAAACATTCAGTACTTC.

This clonotype was observed a few times. The chain joins TRBV7-2 to TRBJ2-7; 9 bases are shared with TRBD2. V dropped 9 bases and J dropped 3; count of bases not matched to a gene: 12. Looked up from germline, CDR1 is SGHTA and CDR2 is FQGNSA. This CDR3 has 15 amino acids. The CDR3 DNA follows: TGTGCCAGACCCCTAGAAGCGGGGGGCAACTACGAGCAGTACTTC. It yields the protein CARPLEAGGNYEQYF. Supplemented by reference TRBV7-2 and TRBJ2-7, the full variable domain reads GAGVSQSPSNKVTEKGKDVELRCDPISGHTALYWYRQSLGQGLEFLIYFQGNSAPDKSGLPSDRFSAERTGGSVSTLTIQRTQQEDSAVYLCARPLEAGGNYEQYFGPGTRLTVT.